Sequencing of this T cell receptor (beta chain) was carried out in a study of post-analysis software for immune sequencing data. As concerns this clonotype: Its specificity is unknown.

Whole-study results and caveats: Compared against controls, patients with multiple sclerosis displayed significantly lower normalized Chao1 diversity. Elevated frequency relative to controls characterized roughly 5 TRBV segments in patients, TRBV5-6, TRBV5-1 and TRBV20-1 among them.

Prepared TCR beta cDNA libraries contained unique molecular identifiers. TCRdb reanalysed the PCR reads using MiXCR and keeps one entry per CDR3 protein. The table shows about 560,000 distinct CDR3 sequences, with 40% to 50% occurring only once. Trimming removed 0 bases at V and 4 bases at J, with 9 bases between. CDR3 length: 14 residues. The germline V gene has CDR1 LNHNV and CDR2 YYDKDF (reference sequence). The material sequenced was blood. This chain links TRBV15 with TRBJ1-2; D is unresolved. The clonotype was recovered from a girl aged 5-17 years with multiple sclerosis. The CDR3 region is CATSRDPGSYGYTF. The CDR3, as DNA: TGTGCCACCAGCAGAGATCCGGGCAGCTATGGCTACACCTTC.